The 19 T cell receptor beta chains below all came from one sample that was sequenced in a study of Ad26.COV2.S vaccination and SARS-CoV-2 variants. Sequencing used immunoSEQ multiplex PCR; TCRdb keeps in-frame clones, though not all of them. The repertoire holds about half a million clones, with 80% to 90% as singletons. Treatment indicated: approximately 18 received Ad26.COV2.S at low or high dose, single or two shots; about 5 received placebo; per-sample allocation not given. Collection of the samples took place on day 63 after the first injection of vaccine or placebo. The material sequenced was peripheral blood, taken in a trial of Ad26.COV2.S vaccine versus placebo. These receptors came from a person aged 18-65 years who received the Ad26.COV2.S COVID-19 vaccine or a placebo.

The chain carries TRBV18 and TRBJ2-7; 10 bases agree with TRBD1. J was trimmed by 4 bases and V by 4 bases; bases with no gene match: 7. The CDR3 is 15 amino acids. Germline V gene sequence: CDR1 KGHSH, CDR2 LQKENI. The CDR3 coding sequence is TGTGCCAGCTCACTCAGACAGGGGGCGGTATACGAGCAGTACTTC. Translated: CASSLRQGAVYEQYF.

The chain uses TRBV28 and TRBJ1-1; tentatively, D is TRBD1 (5 bases). The V and J ends lost 6 bases and 0 bases respectively, with 20 bases between them. The CDR3 contains 17 residues. Germline V gene lookup returns CDR1 MDHEN and CDR2 SYDVKM. The CDR3 DNA sequence: TGTGCCAGCAGGGGGGTGAGGGGACCGGCCATGAACACTGAAGCTTTCTTT. Translation: CASRGVRGPAMNTEAFF.

The CDR3 spells CASSMFFVGEAFF. CDR3 nucleotide sequence: TGTGCCAGCAGTATGTTCTTTGTTGGCGAAGCTTTCTTT. The rearrangement links TRBV6-2 or TRBV6-3 to TRBJ1-1; D is undetermined. The V and J ends lost 5 bases and 8 bases respectively, with 15 bases between them. The CDR3 loop spans 13 amino acids. Per germline, CDR1 MNHEY and CDR2 SVGEGT.

This clone appeared a few times. The V call is TRBV5-1, the J call TRBJ2-7; 7 bases agree with TRBD1. The CDR3 has 13 amino acids. The J segment lost 5 bases and the V segment lost 1 base, leaving 3 bases of the junction unmatched. The germline V gene has CDR1 SGHRS and CDR2 YFSETQ. The CDR3 here is CASSLTGANEQYF. The DNA for the CDR3 is TGCGCCAGCAGCTTGACAGGGGCCAACGAGCAGTACTTC.

This chain links TRBV12-5 with TRBJ2-1; D gene uncertain. V lost 2 bases and J 7 bases, leaving 9 bases between the germline ends. There are 13 residues in the CDR3. Germline V gene data show CDR1 as LGHNT and CDR2 as FRNRAP. DNA for the CDR3: TGTGCTAGTGGTTTGACCGGTGTGAATGAGCAGTTCTTC. Its translation: CASGLTGVNEQFF.

This rearrangement joins TRBV2 to TRBJ2-5; 9 bases agree with TRBD1. The J segment lost 4 bases and the V segment lost 6 bases, leaving 9 bases of the junction unmatched. Germline lookup yields CDR1 SNHLY and CDR2 FYNNEI. The CDR3 consists of 15 residues. The CDR3 sequence is CASSPGTGFGETQYF. The CDR3 coding sequence is TGTGCCAGCAGCCCCGGGACAGGGTTCGGAGAGACCCAGTACTTC.

Points on this clone: The sample has other DNA sequences that encode this CDR3 too. The genes are TRBV3-1 (or the pseudogene TRBV3-2) and TRBJ2-5, with a possible D match to TRBD2 (6 bases). Trimming left V 2 bases short and J 4 bases short, with 8 bases between. Germline values: CDR1 LGHDT, CDR2 YNNKEL (reference sequence). The CDR3 length is 13 residues. In DNA, the CDR3 is TGTGCCAGCAGCCAATTGGGGGGAGAGACCCAGTACTTC. It codes for CASSQLGGETQYF.

The genes are TRBV4-3 and TRBJ1-3; D might be TRBD1 (6 bases). The CDR3 extends over 17 amino acids. V was trimmed by 2 bases and J by 0 bases, leaving 14 bases between them. Germline V lookup: CDR1 LGHNA, CDR2 YSLEER. The CDR3 sequence: CASSQHLRGVSGNTIYF. As DNA, the CDR3 is TGCGCCAGCAGCCAACACCTCAGGGGCGTCTCTGGAAACACCATATATTTT.

CDR3 sequence reads: CASSYRPGNLISAFF. In DNA, the CDR3 is TGTGCCAGCAGTTACAGGCCGGGAAACTTGATTTCGGCTTTCTTT. The chain combines TRBV6-5 with TRBJ1-1; D remains ambiguous. Germline V lookup: CDR1 MNHEY, CDR2 SVGAGI. The V and J ends lost 2 bases and 11 bases respectively, with 21 bases between them. This CDR3 is 15 amino acids long.

The genes are TRBV7-6 and TRBJ1-6, with unresolved D. The V gene lost 1 base and the J gene lost 6 bases, with 10 bases spanning the gap. The CDR3 is 15 residues long. CDR1 SGHVS and CDR2 FNYEAQ come from the germline V gene. CDR3 protein: CASSLVDGVNSPLHF. The CDR3 DNA reads TGTGCCAGCAGCTTAGTCGACGGAGTTAATTCACCCCTCCACTTT.

The chain is built from TRBV2 and TRBJ2-1; TRBD1 agrees at 8 bases. J was trimmed by 9 bases and V by 4 bases; bases with no gene match: 8. This CDR3 comprises 14 residues. Germline V gene lookup returns CDR1 SNHLY and CDR2 FYNNEI. CDR3 bases: TGTGCCAGCAGTGCGCAGGGGGCGGCCCCTGAGCAGTTCTTC. The encoded protein is CASSAQGAAPEQFF.

This sequence joins TRBV5-8 and TRBJ2-7, with unresolved D. Trimming took off 0 bases at V and 3 bases at J, with 10 bases between the two ends. The CDR3 is 14 residues long. CDR1 and CDR2 (germline): SGHTS, YDEGEE. As DNA, the CDR3 is TGTGCCAGCAGCTTGGGGGGTTCAGGCTACGAGCAGTACTTC. Its translation is CASSLGGSGYEQYF. The full variable domain, with the rest looked up from reference TRBV5-8 and TRBJ2-7, is EAGVTQSPTHLIKTRGQQATLRCSPISGHTSVYWYQQALGLGLQFLLWYDEGEERNRGNFPPRFSGRQFPNYSSELNVNALELEDSALYLCASSLGGSGYEQYFGPGTRLTVT.

This chain links TRBV27 with TRBJ2-6, with D possibly matching TRBD2 (6 bases). In germline, CDR1 is MNHEY, CDR2 SMNVEV (reference sequence). This CDR3 spans 18 amino acids. Trimming left V 2 bases short and J 0 bases short, with 14 bases between. The CDR3 DNA sequence: TGTGCCAGCAGTTTACTGTCGATCGGGGGCTCTGGGGCCAACGTCCTGACTTTC. This sequence encodes CASSLLSIGGSGANVLTF. The complete variable domain, with remaining parts taken from reference TRBV27 and TRBJ2-6, reads EAQVTQNPRYLITVTGKKLTVTCSQNMNHEYMSWYRQDPGLGLRQIYYSMNVEVTDKGDVPEGYKVSRKEKRNFPLILESPSPNQTSLYFCASSLLSIGGSGANVLTFGAGSRLTVL.

The chain is built from TRBV5-5 and TRBJ1-2, with TRBD1 matching 8 bases. Looked up from germline, CDR1 is SGHKS and CDR2 is YYEKEE (reference sequence). After removal of 4 bases from V and 0 bases from J, the junction contained 8 bases not matched to a gene. This CDR3 region has 16 residues. The CDR3 sequence is CASSPSRDRPNYGYTF. For the CDR3, the DNA is TGTGCCAGCAGCCCCTCCCGGGACAGGCCTAACTATGGCTACACCTTC.

The chain is built from TRBV6-5 and TRBJ2-7; the D gene is possibly TRBD2 (5 bases). Trimming pared 0 bases from V and 0 bases from J, leaving 12 bases between. The CDR3 totals 16 residues. The V gene's germline CDR1 is MNHEY and CDR2 SVGAGI. DNA for the CDR3: TGTGCCAGCAGTTACTCGGCGGGCTATTTCTCCTACGAGCAGTACTTC. Protein: CASSYSAGYFSYEQYF.

This clone turned up a few times. The chain employs TRBV6-5 and TRBJ1-6; 7 bases are a match to TRBD1. V dropped 6 bases and J dropped 6; count of bases not matched to a gene: 8. Germline values: CDR1 MNHEY, CDR2 SVGAGI. This CDR3 has 15 amino acids. CDR3 amino acids: CASSLTGDFNSPLHF. DNA for the CDR3: TGTGCCAGCAGCCTTACAGGGGACTTTAATTCACCCCTCCACTTT.

This chain uses TRBV11-2 with TRBJ2-1, with 9 bases lining up with TRBD2. Germline CDR1 SGHAT, CDR2 FQNNGV. Losses at the gene ends were 1 base for V and 3 bases for J; bases not matched to a gene: 7. This CDR3 is 17 amino acids long. Here the CDR3 DNA reads TGTGCCAGCAGCTTAGGCTTAGCGGGAGCTTACTACAATGAGCAGTTCTTC. Protein product: CASSLGLAGAYYNEQFF.

This clone was recorded only once. The chain has TRBV27 and TRBJ2-1, with 8 nucleotides matching TRBD2. Germline trimming cut 10 bases from V and 6 bases from J; bases unmatched to any gene: 17. CDR3 length: 16 residues. From germline, CDR1 is MNHEY and CDR2 SMNVEV (reference sequence). DNA of the CDR3: TGTGCCACCAAAAAAACCCCAGGACTAGCCCCCAATGAGCAGTTCTTC. It specifies CATKKTPGLAPNEQFF.

In its sample, this clone was seen once. This chain connects TRBV29-1 to TRBJ2-1; D uncertain. The germline V and J ends were trimmed by 6 bases and 7 bases, with 13 bases remaining between them. CDR3 size: 12 residues. Germline CDR1 reads SQVTM; CDR2 reads ANQGSEA. CDR3 bases: TGCAGCGTCCTGACCTCACTTAATGAGCAGTTCTTC. Its protein product is CSVLTSLNEQFF.